The rows below give T cell receptor beta chains drawn from one sample of a study of T cell responses to AZD1222 COVID-19 vaccine. Only in-frame clones appear in the TCRdb table, and some are missing; sequencing was by immunoSEQ multiplex PCR. The sample holds about 130,000 clones, around 92% seen once. Specimen: peripheral blood, collected on day 0 of AZD1222 vaccination. Receptors were obtained from an adult in good health. Both conserved end residues are part of each CDR3.

v_call: TRBV29-1
j_call: TRBJ2-3
cdr3_aa: CSVGEERPSGRSPDTQYF

v_call: TRBV13
j_call: TRBJ2-1
cdr3_aa: CASSLRVAGHYNEQFF

v_call: TRBV10-2
j_call: TRBJ2-7
cdr3_aa: CASSDLGLAGNYEQYF

v_call: TRBV11-2
j_call: TRBJ1-4
cdr3_aa: CASSLAQTGGGKLFF

v_call: TRBV18
j_call: TRBJ2-1
cdr3_aa: CASSPASGSREFPQLYNEQFF

v_call: TRBV29-1
j_call: TRBJ2-7
cdr3_aa: CSVEEGLAGSSYEQYF

v_call: TRBV9
j_call: TRBJ1-6
cdr3_aa: CASTTGSGASPLHF

v_call: TRBV27
j_call: TRBJ2-7
cdr3_aa: CASSLSAGDYSYEQYF

v_call: TRBV20-1
j_call: TRBJ2-7
cdr3_aa: CSASPPDRGYEQYF

v_call: TRBV7-9
j_call: TRBJ1-4
cdr3_aa: CASSLGDRNNEKLFF

v_call: TRBV2
j_call: TRBJ2-2
cdr3_aa: CASRGLNTGELFF

v_call: TRBV5-5
j_call: TRBJ1-5
cdr3_aa: CASAPSGPQPQHF

v_call: TRBV28
j_call: TRBJ1-6
cdr3_aa: CASSLSLGNYNSPLHF

v_call: TRBV6-1
j_call: TRBJ1-2
cdr3_aa: CASSEQGRANYGYTF

v_call: TRBV5-1
j_call: TRBJ1-2
cdr3_aa: CASSRTQGVYGYTF

v_call: TRBV19
j_call: TRBJ2-7
cdr3_aa: CASSIGPDRDDEQYF

v_call: TRBV7-2
j_call: TRBJ2-7
cdr3_aa: CASSDPGHGSSYEQYF

v_call: TRBV4-2
j_call: TRBJ1-1
cdr3_aa: CASSQEGRRSMNTEAFF

v_call: TRBV3-1/TRBV3-2
j_call: TRBJ2-1
cdr3_aa: CASSPGDGYNEQFF

v_call: TRBV7-3
j_call: TRBJ2-2
cdr3_aa: CASSLIGTGEGSGELFF

v_call: TRBV6-4
j_call: TRBJ2-1
cdr3_aa: CASSVLGTSGSNEQFF

v_call: TRBV6-5
j_call: TRBJ2-1
cdr3_aa: CASCLSLAPYNEQFF